One T cell receptor beta chain is described in this entry. The specificity of this receptor is unknown. No base quality values were provided; no much bigger clone lies one nucleotide off. CDR1 and CDR2, looked up from the germline V gene, are SGDLS and YYNGEE. V gives up 7 bases and J gives up 0 bases, and the segment between their germline ends measures 8 bases. The CDR3, from cysteine to phenylalanine, totals 14 residues. Only the CDR3 region is kept as DNA, spanning 42 bases read in frame from base 1. The sample's time point, from its label and the paper: about 28 days (+/-7) after the second vaccine dose. Because spike-specific TCR depth and breadth did not differ between the two schedules, AZD1222 recipients who got a second dose at roughly 4 weeks were pooled with those who got a second dose at roughly 12 weeks. Samples from vaccinated people were obtained from the UK trials COV001 and COV002, which included a single-blind randomized controlled phase 2/3 trial of AZD1222 (ChAdOx1 nCoV-19) in healthy adults. For TCRbeta chain sequencing, PBMC samples from trial participants were taken at day 0 and at day 28 after the second dose.

The CDR3 regions of human TCRbeta chains were analyzed by immunosequencing. Per the source publication's procedure: Repertoire TCRs were matched against a reference library of SARS-CoV-2-specific TCRs generated with the MIRA antigen-specificity platform. Breadth was defined as the fraction of unique TCRs that were SARS-CoV-2-associated, and depth was defined as the fraction of total T cells that were SARS-CoV-2-associated. Using the MIRA data, every spike-specific TCR was mapped to the spike region that the TCR reacted to and assigned to either a CD4 or a CD8 class. Log10-transformed breadth and depth values were compared by one-way ANOVA with Sidak's multiple comparisons tests. TCRdb mirrors the immuneACCESS table, restricted to in-frame sequences. Some clones are absent from its copies; in checked studies, under half trace to an unresolved V gene, and the reason for the others is unknown. That table supplies the V and J calls and clone size; D and trimming were determined from the DNA. Here the sample has 86,000 or so clones; 85% to 90% occur a single time. Clones ranked in the top ten supply 4.5% to 7% of the sample.

The entry originates in a study of T cell responses to AZD1222 COVID-19 vaccine (dated by TCRdb to the early 2020s). Describing the broader study: TCR sequencing was performed for roughly 240 trial participants, of whom around 200 were given two doses of AZD1222 and approximately 25 were given two doses of MenACWY control vaccine. Trial participants were enrolled by age into 18-55, 56-69 and 70-plus year subgroups, with approximately 160, 26 and 62 TCR-sequenced participants respectively.

The full study reports these points: Conclusions about previously exposed vaccinees are limited, since just 5 to 7 AZD1222 recipients were seropositive for SARS-CoV-2 at baseline. Participants were mostly white British, with more females than males. The authors suggested clonal diversity may have been underestimated. No day 14 peak-response samples were available, so repertoires were characterized only after the peak T cell response. The 56-69-year group was small, and its depth increase did not reach significance, likely because of low power. Reportedly, close to half of the unique spike-specific TCRs recognized epitopes lying outside the regions that are mutated in the B.1.351 and B.1.1.7 variants. CD4 TCRs associated with the vaccine covered the entire spike protein, and the dominant responses were in regions 160-218 and 743-854. A significant rise in spike-specific TCR breadth and depth was observed after two AZD1222 doses relative to day 0 and relative to MenACWY recipients.

Material: peripheral blood, obtained 28 days after the second AZD1222 dose. Rearrangement joined TRBV9 to TRBJ1-6; no D gene is confidently identified. The clonotype was recovered from an adult who received the AZD1222 COVID-19 vaccine. The encoded CDR3 is CASDGGSYNSPLHF. The DNA is as follows: TGTGCCAGCGATGGCGGCTCCTATAATTCACCCCTCCACTTT.